One and the same sample provided the 4 T cell receptor beta chains below, sequenced in a study of cytomegalovirus exposure and HLA in healthy donors (TCRdb year 2017). Library construction relied on the immunoSEQ multiplex PCR assay. For the multiplex PCR, a mixture combining 60 forward primers for TCR Vbeta segments and 13 reverse primers for TCR Jbeta segments was used. TCRdb's version of the immuneACCESS table is confined to in-frame rearrangements and falls short of the full clone set. An unresolved V gene accounts for under half of the shortfall where checked; the remainder is of unknown origin. Present in this sample are fewer than 200,000 clones, approximately 80% of which were seen just once. The ten largest clonotypes hold 0.5% of the sample. The sequencing input was PBMCs. The receptor source for this set is a woman in her 50s in good health and CMV-seronegative.

The chain has TRBV15 and TRBJ2-6, with a tentative D call TRBD1 (5 bases). Germline values: CDR1 LNHNV, CDR2 YYDKDF (reference sequence). Trimming left V 0 bases short and J 4 bases short, with 13 bases between. The CDR3 totals 17 residues. CDR3 protein: CATSRDLQASGANVLTF. The CDR3 nucleotides are TGTGCCACCAGCAGAGACTTACAGGCTTCCGGGGCCAACGTCCTGACTTTC.

The rearrangement links TRBV18 to TRBJ2-2; 7 bases agree with TRBD1. The V gene's germline CDR1 is KGHSH and CDR2 LQKENI. V lost 3 bases and J lost 6; bases outside the gene matches: 4. The CDR3 has 14 residues. The CDR3 DNA reads as TGTGCCAGCTCACCGACCAGGGGGTCCGGGGAGCTGTTTTTT. Translated: CASSPTRGSGELFF.

V is TRBV27 and J is TRBJ1-2, with D hard to call. V lost 10 bases to trimming and J lost 6 bases, with 24 bases between them. Germline V gene sequence: CDR1 MNHEY, CDR2 SMNVEV (reference sequence). This CDR3 is built from 15 residues. The CDR3 DNA follows: TGTGCCACCATAGCCCAAGGAAATCAACGGGATGGCTACACCTTC. Residues: CATIAQGNQRDGYTF.

The CDR3 protein is CATWRGGAPTDTQYF. DNA for the CDR3: TGTGCCACTTGGCGCGGAGGGGCACCCACAGATACGCAGTATTTT. The chain uses TRBV5-4 and TRBJ2-3, with a tentative D call TRBD2 (6 bases). This CDR3 region has 15 residues. Per the germline V gene, CDR1 is SGHNT and CDR2 is YYREEE (reference sequence). Trimming cost V 9 bases and J 2 bases, with 19 bases left between them. Looking up the rest from reference TRBV5-4 and TRBJ2-3 gives the full variable domain: ETGVTQSPTHLIKTRGQQVTLRCSSQSGHNTVSWYQQALGQGPQFIFQYYREEENGRGNFPPRFSGLQFPNYSSELNVNALELDDSALYLCATWRGGAPTDTQYFGPGTRLTVL.